This TCR beta chain was recorded in a study of T cells after yellow fever vaccination. MiXCR, applied by TCRdb to the 5' RACE reads, yields one record per CDR3 protein. The data contain under 500,000 distinct CDR3 sequences, approximately 18% of them singletons. The length of the CDR3 is 15 residues. V trimming: 5 bases; J trimming: 4 bases; junction bases outside the gene matches: 6. From germline, CDR1 is SGHTA and CDR2 FQGNSA. This clonotype was counted at least ten times. The genes are TRBV7-2 and TRBJ2-3; 10 positions agree with TRBD1. This clonotype was sampled from a man younger than 35 who received the YFV17D yellow fever vaccine. The specimen was PBMCs, collected before the yellow fever booster vaccination. The CDR3 protein is CASSPTGTGADTQYF. CDR3 DNA: TGTGCCAGCAGCCCAACCGGGACAGGGGCAGATACGCAGTATTTT.